The 3 T cell receptor beta chains below come from one sample, sequenced in a study of shared clonotypes between healthy human individuals. Here immunoSEQ multiplex PCR was the method, and the copy in TCRdb shows in-frame clones only, minus some. The table has roughly 700,000 clones, 90% seen once. The material sequenced was memory CD8+ T cells from PBMCs. Documented subset: CD45RO+ cells pooled with CCR7-negative TemRA cells. All receptors derive from a young man in good health. Some clones in this sample may be carry-over from other donors' samples.

V and J are TRBV7-2 and TRBJ2-1, with no clear D. CDR1 and CDR2 from the germline V gene are SGHTA and FQGNSA. V lost 0 bases and J lost 6, with 3 bases in between. This CDR3 contains 12 residues. The CDR3 protein is CASSLAVNEQFF. The CDR3 nucleotides are TGTGCCAGCAGCTTAGCGGTCAATGAGCAGTTCTTC.

The gene calls are TRBV28 and TRBJ2-5, with 8 bases identical to TRBD2. The CDR3 runs to 17 residues. After removal of 4 bases from V and 1 base from J, the junction contained 11 bases not matched to a gene. Germline V gene lookup returns CDR1 MDHEN and CDR2 SYDVKM. The CDR3 bases are TGTGCCAGCAGTTGGCCTGAGCGGGAGACCGCCCAAGAGACCCAGTACTTC. Its translation: CASSWPERETAQETQYF. The full variable domain, rest sourced from reference TRBV28 and TRBJ2-5, is DVKVTQSSRYLVKRTGEKVFLECVQDMDHENMFWYRQDPGLGLRLIYFSYDVKMKEKGDIPEGYSVSREKKERFSLILESASTNQTSMYLCASSWPERETAQETQYFGPGTRLLVL.

V usage is TRBV14 and J usage is TRBJ1-2, with 9 bases fitting TRBD1. The germline gives CDR1 SGHDN, CDR2 FVKESK. The CDR3 has 16 residues. After removal of 3 bases from V and 7 bases from J, the junction contained 12 bases not matched to a gene. In DNA, the CDR3 is TGTGCCAGCAGCCACTTATTATCCGGGACAGGGTTTGGCTACACCTTC. Protein sequence: CASSHLLSGTGFGYTF.